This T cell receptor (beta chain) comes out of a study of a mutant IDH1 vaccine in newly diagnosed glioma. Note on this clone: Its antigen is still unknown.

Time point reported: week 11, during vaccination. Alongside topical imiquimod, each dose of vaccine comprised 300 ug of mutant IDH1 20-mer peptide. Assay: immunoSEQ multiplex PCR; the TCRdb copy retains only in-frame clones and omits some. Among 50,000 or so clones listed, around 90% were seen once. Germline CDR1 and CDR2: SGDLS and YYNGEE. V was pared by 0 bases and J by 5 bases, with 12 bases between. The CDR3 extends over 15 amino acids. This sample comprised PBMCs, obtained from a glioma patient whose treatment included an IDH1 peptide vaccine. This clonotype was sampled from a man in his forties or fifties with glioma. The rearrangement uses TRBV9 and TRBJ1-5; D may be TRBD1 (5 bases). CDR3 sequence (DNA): TGTGCCAGCAGCGTAGGGGATAGGGGTGATCAGCCCCAGCATTTT. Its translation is CASSVGDRGDQPQHF.